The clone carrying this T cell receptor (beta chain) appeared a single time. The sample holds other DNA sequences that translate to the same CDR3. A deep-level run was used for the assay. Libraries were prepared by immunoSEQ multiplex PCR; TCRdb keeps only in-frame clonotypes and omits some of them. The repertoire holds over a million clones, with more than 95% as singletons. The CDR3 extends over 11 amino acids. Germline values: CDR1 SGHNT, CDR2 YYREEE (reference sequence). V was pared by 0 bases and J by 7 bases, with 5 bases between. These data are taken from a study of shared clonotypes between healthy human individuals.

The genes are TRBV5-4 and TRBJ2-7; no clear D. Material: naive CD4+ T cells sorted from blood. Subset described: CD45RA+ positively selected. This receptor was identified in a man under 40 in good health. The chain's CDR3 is CASSLDREQYF. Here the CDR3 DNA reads TGTGCCAGCAGCTTGGATCGGGAGCAGTACTTC.